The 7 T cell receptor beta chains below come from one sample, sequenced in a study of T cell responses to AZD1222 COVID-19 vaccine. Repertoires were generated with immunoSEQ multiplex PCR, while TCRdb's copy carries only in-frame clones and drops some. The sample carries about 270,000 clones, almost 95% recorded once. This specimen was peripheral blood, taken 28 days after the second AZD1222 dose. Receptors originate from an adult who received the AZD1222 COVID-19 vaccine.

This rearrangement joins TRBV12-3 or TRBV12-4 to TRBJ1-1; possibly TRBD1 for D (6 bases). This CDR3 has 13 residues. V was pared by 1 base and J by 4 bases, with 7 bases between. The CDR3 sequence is CASSLVGGTEAFF. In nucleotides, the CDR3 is TGTGCCAGCAGTTTAGTAGGGGGCACTGAAGCTTTCTTT.

CDR3 residues: CASSGTERIRQYF. DNA for the CDR3: TGCGCCAGCAGCGGGACAGAACGTATTCGGCAGTACTTC. V is TRBV5-1 and J is TRBJ2-7, with 7 bases that match TRBD1. J lost 9 bases, V lost 4 bases, and 10 bases had no gene match. Germline CDR1 and CDR2: SGHRS and YFSETQ. This CDR3 has 13 amino acids.

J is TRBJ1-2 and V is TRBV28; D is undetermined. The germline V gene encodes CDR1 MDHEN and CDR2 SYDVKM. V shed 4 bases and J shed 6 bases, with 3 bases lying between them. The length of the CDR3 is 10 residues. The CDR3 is CASSSNGYTF. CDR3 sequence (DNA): TGTGCCAGCAGTTCGAATGGCTACACCTTC.

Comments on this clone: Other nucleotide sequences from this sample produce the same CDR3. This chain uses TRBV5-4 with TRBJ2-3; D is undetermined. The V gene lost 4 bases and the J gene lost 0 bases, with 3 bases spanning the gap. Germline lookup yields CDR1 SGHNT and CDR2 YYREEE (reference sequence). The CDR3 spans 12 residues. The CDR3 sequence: CASSTSTDTQYF. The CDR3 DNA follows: TGTGCCAGCAGCACTAGCACAGATACGCAGTATTTT.

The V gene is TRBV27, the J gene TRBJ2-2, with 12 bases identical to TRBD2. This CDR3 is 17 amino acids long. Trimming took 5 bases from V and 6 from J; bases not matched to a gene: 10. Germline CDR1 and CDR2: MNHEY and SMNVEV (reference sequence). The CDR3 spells CASSPLRLAGDSGELFF. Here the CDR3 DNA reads TGTGCCAGCAGTCCACTCAGACTAGCGGGAGATTCCGGGGAGCTGTTTTTT.

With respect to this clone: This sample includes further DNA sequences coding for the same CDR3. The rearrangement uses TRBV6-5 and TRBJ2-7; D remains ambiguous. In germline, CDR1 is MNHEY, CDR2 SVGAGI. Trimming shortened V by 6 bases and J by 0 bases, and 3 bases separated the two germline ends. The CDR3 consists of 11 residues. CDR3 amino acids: CASRDSYEQYF. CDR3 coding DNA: TGTGCCAGCAGGGACTCCTACGAGCAGTACTTC.

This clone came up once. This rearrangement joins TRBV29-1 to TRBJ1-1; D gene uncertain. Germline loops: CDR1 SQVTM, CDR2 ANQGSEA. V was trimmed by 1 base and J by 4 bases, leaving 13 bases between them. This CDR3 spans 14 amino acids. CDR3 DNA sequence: TGCAGCGTTGAAGGACCGGGATTGGGCACTGAAGCTTTCTTT. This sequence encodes CSVEGPGLGTEAFF.